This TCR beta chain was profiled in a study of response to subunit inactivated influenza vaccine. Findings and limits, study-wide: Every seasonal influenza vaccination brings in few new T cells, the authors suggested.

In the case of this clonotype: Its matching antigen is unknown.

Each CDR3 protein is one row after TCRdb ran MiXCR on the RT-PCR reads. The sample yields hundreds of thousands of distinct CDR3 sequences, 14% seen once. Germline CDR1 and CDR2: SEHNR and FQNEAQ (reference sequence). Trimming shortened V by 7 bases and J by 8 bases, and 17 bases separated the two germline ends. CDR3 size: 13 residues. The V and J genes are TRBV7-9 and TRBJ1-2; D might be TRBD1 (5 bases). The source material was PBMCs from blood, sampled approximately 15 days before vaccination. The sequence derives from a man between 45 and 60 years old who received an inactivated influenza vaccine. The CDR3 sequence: CASTPFSQGGYTF. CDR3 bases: TGTGCCAGCACCCCCTTCTCCCAGGGCGGCTACACCTTC.